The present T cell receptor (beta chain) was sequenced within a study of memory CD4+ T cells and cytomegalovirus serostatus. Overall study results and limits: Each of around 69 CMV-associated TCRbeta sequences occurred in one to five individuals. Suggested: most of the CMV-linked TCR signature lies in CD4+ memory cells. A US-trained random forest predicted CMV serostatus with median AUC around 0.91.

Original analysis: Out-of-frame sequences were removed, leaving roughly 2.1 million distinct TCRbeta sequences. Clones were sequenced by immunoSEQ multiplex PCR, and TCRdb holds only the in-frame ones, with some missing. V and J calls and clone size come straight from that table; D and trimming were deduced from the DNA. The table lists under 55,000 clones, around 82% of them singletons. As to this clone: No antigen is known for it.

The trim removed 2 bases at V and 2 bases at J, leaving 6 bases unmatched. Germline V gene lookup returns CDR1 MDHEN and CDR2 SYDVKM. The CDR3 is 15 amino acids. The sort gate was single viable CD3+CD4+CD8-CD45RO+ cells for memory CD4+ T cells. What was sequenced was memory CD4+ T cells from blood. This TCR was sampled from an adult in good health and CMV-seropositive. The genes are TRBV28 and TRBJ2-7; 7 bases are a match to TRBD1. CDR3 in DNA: TGTGCCAGCAGTTTAACTGGGACAGCCGCCTACGAGCAGTACTTC. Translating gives CASSLTGTAAYEQYF.